Following are 16 T cell receptor beta chains from one sample sequenced in a study of control samples from healthy donors and cancer patients. The method was immunoSEQ multiplex PCR; TCRdb's version includes in-frame clones alone and lacks a portion of them. Here the sample spans tens of thousands of clones, around 81% being singletons. Sequencing was carried out using blood. The receptors stem from a man aged 25-40 years in good health.

The rearrangement joins TRBV5-1 to TRBJ1-2; 11 nucleotides agree with TRBD1. The CDR3 spans 13 residues. V dropped 6 bases and J dropped 7; count of bases not matched to a gene: 5. The germline V gene encodes CDR1 SGHRS and CDR2 YFSETQ. Here the CDR3 reads CASTGQGGTGYTF. The CDR3, as DNA: TGCGCCAGCACGGGACAGGGGGGCACTGGCTACACCTTC. The full variable domain, in which reference TRBV5-1 and TRBJ1-2 provide the parts outside the CDR3, is KAGVTQTPRYLIKTRGQQVTLSCSPISGHRSVSWYQQTPGQGLQFLFEYFSETQRNKGNFPGRFSGRQFSNSRSEMNVSTLELGDSALYLCASTGQGGTGYTFGSGTRLTVV.

The gene calls are TRBV27 and TRBJ2-4; unclear D gene. CDR3 length equals 18 residues. Trimming stripped 5 bases from V and 0 bases from J, with 20 bases between. Germline V gives CDR1 MNHEY, CDR2 SMNVEV (reference sequence). The CDR3 loop is CASSLWCSAELAKNIQYF. CDR3 coding DNA: TGTGCCAGCAGTCTTTGGTGTTCGGCAGAACTAGCCAAAAACATTCAGTACTTC.

V gene TRBV6-1 combines with J gene TRBJ1-1; D gene unclear. The V and J ends lost 2 bases and 2 bases respectively, with 9 bases between them. CDR1 is MNHNS, CDR2 SASEGT, per germline. The CDR3 spans 14 residues. The CDR3 region has the DNA TGTGCCAGCAGTGAAAAGACGGAAAACACTGAAGCTTTCTTT. Its translation is CASSEKTENTEAFF.

The genes are TRBV15 and TRBJ2-7; D unclear. The CDR3 totals 13 residues. Per germline, CDR1 LNHNV and CDR2 YYDKDF (reference sequence). Trimming shortened V by 3 bases and J by 0 bases, and 6 bases separated the two germline ends. CDR3 nucleotide sequence: TGTGCCACCAGCAGGGCTCGCTCCTACGAGCAGTACTTC. Translation gives CATSRARSYEQYF.

The genes are TRBV27 and TRBJ1-1; D is possibly TRBD1 (5 bases). V lost 0 bases, J lost 1 base, and 12 bases lay in between. Per germline, CDR1 MNHEY and CDR2 SMNVEV (reference sequence). There are 16 residues in the CDR3. The CDR3: CASSLSRGRANTEAFF. The CDR3 coding sequence is TGTGCCAGCAGTTTATCGAGGGGCAGGGCGAACACTGAAGCTTTCTTT.

The DNA for the CDR3 is TGTGCCAGCAGTTATAAGAGCTCCTATAATTCACCCCTCCACTTT. Its protein product is CASSYKSSYNSPLHF. V is TRBV6-9 and J is TRBJ1-6; D gene unclear. Germline loops: CDR1 MNHGY, CDR2 SVAAGI. Trimming removed 2 bases from V and 0 bases from J, with 5 bases in between. The CDR3 is 15 amino acids.

The V and J genes are TRBV6-4 and TRBJ2-3; D unclear. Trimming left V 5 bases short and J 1 base short, with 10 bases between. The CDR3 is 14 amino acids. The germline V gene encodes CDR1 MRHNA and CDR2 SNTAGT. The CDR3 sequence: CASSLQAGTDTQYF. CDR3 nucleotide sequence: TGTGCCAGCAGTCTTCAGGCTGGCACAGATACGCAGTATTTT.

The chain uses TRBV6-5 and TRBJ2-1, with a tentative D call TRBD1 (6 bases). Germline V lookup: CDR1 MNHEY, CDR2 SVGAGI. The CDR3 has 13 residues. V gave up 6 bases and J gave up 5 bases, with 11 bases separating them. DNA for the CDR3: TGTGCCAGCAGACTCGGACAGCACAATGAGCAGTTCTTC. This encodes CASRLGQHNEQFF.

The V gene is TRBV6-1, the J gene TRBJ1-3; 9 bases agree with TRBD1. CDR3 length: 16 residues. CDR1 is MNHNS and CDR2 is SASEGT in the germline V gene. V shed 3 bases and J 3 bases; nucleotides not matched to a gene: 6. CDR3 residues: CASSEPGQGGGNTIYF. In DNA, the CDR3 is TGTGCCAGCAGTGAGCCGGGACAGGGAGGTGGAAACACCATATATTTT.

This chain links TRBV9 with TRBJ2-5; 7 bases fit TRBD2. With V trimmed by 1 base and J by 3 bases, 9 bases remained unmatched. This CDR3 spans 16 amino acids. Looked up from germline, CDR1 is SGDLS and CDR2 is YYNGEE. Here the CDR3 DNA reads TGTGCCAGCAGCGTAAGGTCATCGGGGGGTAAAGAGACCCAGTACTTC. This encodes CASSVRSSGGKETQYF.

This clone has a single count. As DNA, the CDR3 is TGTGCCAGCAGCATATGGGACAGGGGGCCGTCTGGAAACACCATATATTTT. Residues: CASSIWDRGPSGNTIYF. The chain recombines TRBV11-2 with TRBJ1-3; 12 nucleotides agree with TRBD1. Germline assignment: CDR1 SGHAT and CDR2 FQNNGV. CDR3 size: 17 residues. V shed 5 bases and J 1 base; nucleotides not matched to a gene: 6.

This clone was counted only a few times. At one of its ends the junction is not consistent with the germline gene, which may arise from a read error. The chain joins TRBV28 to TRBJ2-1, with 8 bases aligning to TRBD1. The CDR3 loop spans 12 amino acids. The germline gives CDR1 MDHEN, CDR2 SYDVKM. Here the CDR3 reads CASSSGGRASLF. CDR3 coding DNA: TGTGCCAGCAGTTCAGGGGGCCGAGCCTCCCTCTTC.

This rearrangement joins TRBV5-1 to TRBJ1-5; D not certain. The CDR3 length is 15 residues. CDR1 is SGHRS and CDR2 is YFSETQ in the germline V gene. V shed 0 bases and J shed 4 bases, with 11 bases lying between them. CDR3 residues: CASSLGGDRNQPQHF. The DNA for the CDR3 is TGCGCCAGCAGCTTGGGAGGAGATCGGAATCAGCCCCAGCATTTT.

The chain combines TRBV5-1 with TRBJ2-5; tentatively, D is TRBD1 or TRBD2 (7 bases each). V was trimmed by 1 base and J by 5 bases, leaving 12 bases between them. The germline gives CDR1 SGHRS, CDR2 YFSETQ. The CDR3 totals 14 residues. DNA for the CDR3: TGCGCCAGCAGCTTGAACAGGGGAGGGGAGACCCAGTACTTC. Protein: CASSLNRGGETQYF.

The chain is built from TRBV2 and TRBJ2-5, with 11 positions matching TRBD2. V shed 11 bases, J shed 1 base, and the junction held 6 bases outside the gene matches. From germline, CDR1 is SNHLY and CDR2 FYNNEI. This CDR3 is built from 14 residues. In DNA, the CDR3 is TGTGCCGGGTCGACTAGCGGGGCCCAAGAGACCCAGTACTTC. It specifies CAGSTSGAQETQYF.

The genes are TRBV6-5 and TRBJ1-3; 7 bases line up with TRBD1. Germline V lookup: CDR1 MNHEY, CDR2 SVGAGI. The ends lost 0 bases at V and 5 bases at J; junction bases unmatched: 7. This CDR3 region has 16 residues. CDR3 protein: CASSYSRDSSRNTIYF. In DNA, the CDR3 is TGTGCCAGCAGTTACTCGAGGGACAGCAGCCGAAACACCATATATTTT.